The clone carrying this TCR beta chain was observed a few times. This sample is part of a study of cytomegalovirus exposure and HLA in healthy donors. It was with 60 Vbeta and 13 Jbeta primers that the PCR ran. Sequenced by immunoSEQ multiplex PCR; TCRdb stores in-frame clones only, minus some. The table has around 230,000 clones, around 83% seen once; the top ten hold 0.2% to 0.25%. Sequenced: PBMCs. This clonotype originated in a girl aged 2 to 10 in good health and CMV-seronegative.

CDR3 bases: TGTGCCAGCAGCGCACTGACTTATGGCTACACCTTC. Translation: CASSALTYGYTF. The chain recombines TRBV2 with TRBJ1-2, with D unresolved. V lost 6 bases and J 5 bases, leaving 10 bases between the germline ends. This CDR3 has 12 residues. CDR1 and CDR2 from the germline V gene are SNHLY and FYNNEI.